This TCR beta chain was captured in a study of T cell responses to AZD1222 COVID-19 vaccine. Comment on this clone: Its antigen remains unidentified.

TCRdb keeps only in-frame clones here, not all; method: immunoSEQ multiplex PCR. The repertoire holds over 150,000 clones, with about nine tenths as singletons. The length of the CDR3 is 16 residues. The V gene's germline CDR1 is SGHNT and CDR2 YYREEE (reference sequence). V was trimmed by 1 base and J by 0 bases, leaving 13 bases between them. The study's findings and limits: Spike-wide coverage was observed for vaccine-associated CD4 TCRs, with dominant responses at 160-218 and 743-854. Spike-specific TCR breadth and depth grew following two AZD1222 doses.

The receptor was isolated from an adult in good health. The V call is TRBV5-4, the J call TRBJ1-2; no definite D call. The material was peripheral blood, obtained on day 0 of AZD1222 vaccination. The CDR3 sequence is CASSLRGGPANYGYTF. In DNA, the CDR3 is TGTGCCAGCAGCTTGCGGGGTGGTCCAGCTAACTATGGCTACACCTTC. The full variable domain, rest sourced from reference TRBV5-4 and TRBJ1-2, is ETGVTQSPTHLIKTRGQQVTLRCSSQSGHNTVSWYQQALGQGPQFIFQYYREEENGRGNFPPRFSGLQFPNYSSELNVNALELDDSALYLCASSLRGGPANYGYTFGSGTRLTVV.